These 27 T cell receptor beta chains originate from one sample sequenced in a study of T cell repertoires in cytomegalovirus infection. These receptors have no identified antigens. TCRdb reprocessed the reads with MiXCR, giving one entry per CDR3 protein. This table holds under 50,000 distinct CDR3 sequences, approximately 22% found once. Material: PBMCs, sequenced either directly or after in vitro stimulation (not recorded which). These receptors all come from a human donor in good health (CMV status not recorded). Some clones in this sample may be carry-over from other donors' samples.

The chain combines TRBV19 with TRBJ2-2, with 12 bases identical to TRBD2. The CDR3 covers 19 residues. The ends lost 2 bases at V and 0 bases at J; junction bases unmatched: 7. Looked up from germline, CDR1 is LNHDA and CDR2 is SQIVND (reference sequence). In DNA, the CDR3 is TGTGCCAGTAGTATACGACTAGCGGGAGTCTTACCGAACACCGGGGAGCTGTTTTTT. As protein: CASSIRLAGVLPNTGELFF.

The rearrangement links TRBV27 to TRBJ1-2; 7 bases match TRBD1. CDR1 and CDR2 (germline): MNHEY, SMNVEV (reference sequence). This CDR3 comprises 13 residues. With 7 bases clipped from V and 7 bases from J, the junction kept 9 bases outside the gene matches. DNA for the CDR3: TGTGCCAGCATCGCTGGCCCAGGGGGTGGCTACACCTTC. Its translation is CASIAGPGGGYTF.

This clonotype was recorded a few times. V and J are TRBV10-3 and TRBJ2-7; TRBD2 agrees at 12 bases. V trimming: 3 bases; J trimming: 0 bases; junction bases outside the gene matches: 3. This CDR3 is 16 amino acids long. Germline lookup yields CDR1 ENHRY and CDR2 SYGVKD. In DNA, the CDR3 is TGTGCCATCAGTGAACCGACTAGCGGGGGCTCCTACGAGCAGTACTTC. As protein: CAISEPTSGGSYEQYF.

This clonotype was counted a few times. J is TRBJ1-2 and V is TRBV10-3; D is unresolved. V gave up 4 bases and J gave up 2 bases, with 11 bases separating them. Germline V lookup: CDR1 ENHRY, CDR2 SYGVKD. The CDR3 has 14 amino acids. The CDR3 is CAISVVNMNYGYTF. The CDR3 bases are TGTGCCATCAGTGTCGTGAATATGAACTATGGCTACACCTTC.

There are a few counts of this clonotype. V and J are TRBV15 and TRBJ2-3; 7 bases match TRBD2. CDR1 is LNHNV and CDR2 is YYDKDF in the germline V gene (reference sequence). After removal of 2 bases from V and 4 bases from J, the junction contained 9 bases not matched to a gene. The CDR3 has 16 residues. The CDR3 loop reads CATSRRGGSLADTQYF. The CDR3 bases are TGTGCCACCAGCAGAAGGGGCGGGAGTCTGGCAGATACGCAGTATTTT. The full variable domain, completed using reference TRBV15 and TRBJ2-3, is DAMVIQNPRYQVTQFGKPVTLSCSQTLNHNVMYWYQQKSSQAPKLLFHYYDKDFNNEADTPDNFQSRRPNTSFCFLDIRSPGLGDTAMYLCATSRRGGSLADTQYFGPGTRLTVL.

The chain combines TRBV20-1 with TRBJ2-5; 8 bases agree with TRBD1. CDR3 length: 17 amino acids. V was clipped by 5 bases and J by 5 bases; unmatched bases: 19. CDR1 DFQATT and CDR2 SNEGSKA come from the germline V gene (reference sequence). This CDR3 reads CSADPPYSAGGRETQYF. As DNA, the CDR3 is TGCAGTGCTGACCCCCCTTATTCCGCAGGGGGCCGTGAGACCCAGTACTTC.

This clonotype was detected a few times. J is TRBJ1-2 and V is TRBV6-5; 9 nucleotides match TRBD1. CDR1 is MNHEY and CDR2 is SVGAGI in the germline V gene. V was clipped by 1 base and J by 8 bases; unmatched bases: 2. The CDR3 runs 13 residues. The CDR3 region is CASSYWTGAGYTF. CDR3 nucleotide sequence: TGTGCCAGCAGTTACTGGACAGGGGCCGGCTACACCTTC.

In this sample, this clonotype turned up many times. The J gene is TRBJ2-1, the V gene TRBV7-2; TRBD2 matches at 9 bases. J was trimmed by 8 bases and V by 1 base; bases with no gene match: 6. CDR1 and CDR2 (germline): SGHTA, FQGNSA. This CDR3 comprises 15 residues. The CDR3 DNA is TGTGCCAGCAGCTTAGGACCTAGCGGGACTGATGAGCAGTTCTTC. Protein product: CASSLGPSGTDEQFF.

This sequence joins TRBV5-1 and TRBJ1-1; tentatively, D is TRBD1 (6 bases). The CDR3 extends over 15 amino acids. Deletions cut 4 bases from V and 4 bases from J, with 17 bases between. Germline V gives CDR1 SGHRS, CDR2 YFSETQ. The CDR3 loop reads CASSRGQTSFTEAFF. In DNA form, the CDR3 reads TGCGCCAGCAGCCGCGGACAGACAAGCTTCACTGAAGCTTTCTTT.

This clonotype was observed at least ten times. V usage is TRBV7-9 and J usage is TRBJ2-3; 9 bases are shared with TRBD2. Per germline, CDR1 SEHNR and CDR2 FQNEAQ (reference sequence). J lost 0 bases, V lost 3 bases, and 1 base had no gene match. The CDR3 contains 15 residues. In DNA, the CDR3 is TGTGCCAGCAGCTTTACTAGCGGGAGCACAGATACGCAGTATTTT. Protein: CASSFTSGSTDTQYF.

To note about this clonotype: This clone may be a read error of a much larger clone one base away. The chain carries TRBV11-2 and TRBJ1-2; unclear D gene. V was pared by 4 bases and J by 6 bases, with 21 bases between. This CDR3 is built from 16 residues. Germline CDR1 and CDR2: SGHAT and FQNNGV. CDR3 DNA sequence: TGTGCCAGCAGCTCCGACCAGAAAACAGAGCAAAATGGCTACACCTTC. As protein: CASSSDQKTEQNGYTF.

This clonotype was seen repeatedly, ten times or more. V and J are TRBV12-3 or TRBV12-4 and TRBJ1-3; no reliable D call. Trimming took 3 bases from V and 2 from J, leaving 11 bases between them. The length of the CDR3 is 15 residues. The CDR3 DNA follows: TGTGCCAGCAGTTTTTATTGGGTACCTGGAAACACCATATATTTT. Encoded protein: CASSFYWVPGNTIYF.

In this sample, this clonotype turned up a few times. The chain has TRBV5-4 and TRBJ1-1; 7 bases align to TRBD1. Germline CDR1 reads SGHNT; CDR2 reads YYREEE (reference sequence). Trimming removed 4 bases from V and 2 bases from J; junction bases left unmatched: 11. This CDR3 has 16 residues. DNA for the CDR3: TGTGCCAGCAGCGTGGAACCGGGACAGCCTAACACTGAAGCTTTCTTT. As protein: CASSVEPGQPNTEAFF.

This clonotype showed up many times. J is TRBJ2-1 and V is TRBV2, with TRBD2 matching 9 bases. V shed 5 bases, J shed 2 bases, and the junction held 4 bases outside the gene matches. The CDR3 is made up of 15 amino acids. CDR1 SNHLY and CDR2 FYNNEI come from the germline V gene. CDR3 nucleotide sequence: TGTGCCAGCAGTTCGACTAGCGGACCCTACAATGAGCAGTTCTTC. This sequence encodes CASSSTSGPYNEQFF.

This clonotype was observed many times. The chain carries TRBV5-4 and TRBJ2-3, with TRBD2 identical over 8 bases. V shed 0 bases, J shed 4 bases, and the junction held 4 bases outside the gene matches. The CDR3 contains 15 residues. Per the germline V gene, CDR1 is SGHNT and CDR2 is YYREEE (reference sequence). CDR3 residues: CASSLVGLEADTQYF. The DNA for the CDR3 is TGTGCCAGCAGCTTGGTGGGACTAGAGGCAGATACGCAGTATTTT.

The rearrangement links TRBV5-1 to TRBJ2-3; 12 bases fit TRBD2. The CDR3 runs to 17 residues. Germline assignment: CDR1 SGHRS and CDR2 YFSETQ. Trimming cost V 4 bases and J 5 bases; bases outside gene matches: 11. Here the CDR3 DNA reads TGCGCCAGCAGCCGCACTAGCGGGGGGACTTCAGAAGATACGCAGTATTTT. Protein sequence: CASSRTSGGTSEDTQYF.

This clonotype was counted ten times or more. V usage is TRBV27 and J usage is TRBJ1-4, with a weak D call TRBD1 (6 bases). The CDR3 consists of 14 residues. Germline V CDR1 and CDR2: MNHEY, SMNVEV (reference sequence). V dropped 7 bases and J dropped 0 bases, with 9 bases sitting between them. The CDR3 loop is CASKGTPTNEKLFF. CDR3 in DNA: TGTGCCAGCAAAGGGACACCAACTAATGAAAAACTGTTTTTT.

Ten or more counts support this clonotype. The chain combines TRBV11-2 with TRBJ1-1; no clear D gene. Trimming cost V 4 bases and J 0 bases, with 12 bases left between them. Germline assignment: CDR1 SGHAT and CDR2 FQNNGV. The CDR3 contains 15 residues. CDR3 amino acids: CASSSVRFMNTEAFF. The CDR3 DNA reads as TGTGCCAGCAGCTCCGTAAGGTTTATGAACACTGAAGCTTTCTTT. The variable domain in full, with the rest retrieved from reference TRBV11-2 and TRBJ1-1, is EAGVAQSPRYKIIEKRQSVAFWCNPISGHATLYWYQQILGQGPKLLIQFQNNGVVDDSQLPKDRFSAERLKGVDSTLKIQPAKLEDSAVYLCASSSVRFMNTEAFFGQGTRLTVV.

This clonotype was counted between two and nine times. The CDR3 DNA reads TGTGCCAGCAGTGAATGGAGGGGGACCGGGGAGCTGTTTTTT. It yields the protein CASSEWRGTGELFF. V gene TRBV6-1 combines with J gene TRBJ2-2, with D perhaps matching TRBD1 or TRBD2 (6 bases each). With 2 bases removed from V and 5 bases from J, the gap between germline ends came to 9 bases. The germline V gene has CDR1 MNHNS and CDR2 SASEGT. The CDR3 is made up of 14 amino acids.

The chain joins TRBV7-2 to TRBJ2-5; 11 bases agree with TRBD2. This CDR3 has 15 residues. Germline lookup yields CDR1 SGHTA and CDR2 FQGNSA. V shed 5 bases, J shed 1 base, and the junction held 3 bases outside the gene matches. For the CDR3, the DNA is TGTGCCAGCAGCCGCGGACTAGCGGGCCAAGAGACCCAGTACTTC. As protein: CASSRGLAGQETQYF.

The sample holds many counts of this clonotype. The chain uses TRBV12-5 and TRBJ1-1; D gene uncertain. The CDR3 has 12 amino acids. Deletions cut 3 bases from V and 9 bases from J, with 11 bases between. CDR1 and CDR2 from the germline V gene are LGHNT and FRNRAP. The CDR3 loop is CASGFLYRKAFF. The CDR3 bases are TGTGCTAGTGGTTTTTTGTACAGAAAAGCTTTCTTT.

V and J are TRBV12-3 or TRBV12-4 and TRBJ2-2, with 9 nucleotides matching TRBD2. V lost 7 bases and J lost 2; bases outside the gene matches: 8. The CDR3 has 16 residues. The CDR3 sequence is CASIYWGTSNTGELFF. The DNA of the CDR3 is TGTGCCAGCATCTACTGGGGGACTAGCAACACCGGGGAGCTGTTTTTT.

The chain joins TRBV7-9 to TRBJ1-1; no clear D. The CDR3 totals 18 residues. The V and J ends lost 1 base and 0 bases respectively, with 18 bases between them. Germline values: CDR1 SEHNR, CDR2 FQNEAQ (reference sequence). The CDR3 DNA is TGTGCCAGCAGCTTAGGCCTAGGCCCCGGAGGGATGAACACTGAAGCTTTCTTT. It specifies CASSLGLGPGGMNTEAFF.

This clonotype was counted only a few times. V is TRBV2 and J is TRBJ1-1; no firm D call. Trimming removed 4 bases at V and 1 base at J, with 7 bases between. CDR3 length: 13 residues. Germline V gives CDR1 SNHLY, CDR2 FYNNEI. The CDR3 loop reads CASSVAENTEAFF. The CDR3 nucleotides are TGTGCCAGCAGTGTGGCAGAGAACACTGAAGCTTTCTTT.

This clonotype was seen more than once but under ten times. In nucleotides, the CDR3 is TGTGCCAGTAGTGGGCAAGGGGCCCTTAATGAAAAACTGTTTTTT. Amino acids: CASSGQGALNEKLFF. The chain links TRBV19 to TRBJ1-4; the D gene is possibly TRBD1 (5 bases). The germline V gene encodes CDR1 LNHDA and CDR2 SQIVND (reference sequence). V was cut by 5 bases and J by 4 bases, with 14 bases left in between. This CDR3 has 15 amino acids.

This clonotype was seen a handful of times. The V and J genes are TRBV6-5 and TRBJ2-7; 9 bases are shared with TRBD1. CDR3 size: 16 residues. The V gene's germline CDR1 is MNHEY and CDR2 SVGAGI. V was clipped by 2 bases and J by 5 bases; unmatched bases: 10. The CDR3 DNA sequence: TGTGCCAGCAGTTACGCCGGGACAGGGAACATTGACGAGCAGTACTTC. Translating it yields CASSYAGTGNIDEQYF.

The CDR3 sequence is CASSLGARGADTQYF. CDR3 DNA sequence: TGTGCCAGCAGCTTGGGCGCGCGGGGGGCAGATACGCAGTATTTT. The V call is TRBV5-4, the J call TRBJ2-3; 8 bases fit TRBD2. Germline V gene data show CDR1 as SGHNT and CDR2 as YYREEE (reference sequence). With 0 bases clipped from V and 4 bases from J, the junction kept 4 bases outside the gene matches. CDR3 length: 15 residues.